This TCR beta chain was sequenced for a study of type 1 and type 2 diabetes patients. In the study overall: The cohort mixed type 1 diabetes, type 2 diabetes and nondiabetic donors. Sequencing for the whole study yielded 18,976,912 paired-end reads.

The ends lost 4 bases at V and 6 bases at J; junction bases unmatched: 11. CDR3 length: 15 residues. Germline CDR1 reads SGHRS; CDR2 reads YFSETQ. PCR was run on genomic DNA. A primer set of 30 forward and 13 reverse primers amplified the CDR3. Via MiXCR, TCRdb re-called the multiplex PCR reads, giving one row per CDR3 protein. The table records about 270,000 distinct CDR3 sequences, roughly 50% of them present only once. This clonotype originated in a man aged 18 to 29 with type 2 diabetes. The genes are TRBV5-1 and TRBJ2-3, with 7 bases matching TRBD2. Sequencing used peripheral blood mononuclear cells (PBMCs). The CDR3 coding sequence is TGCGCCAGCAGCCCCGGGACTACTGAGACGGATACGCAGTATTTT. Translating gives CASSPGTTETDTQYF.